This T cell receptor (beta chain) is drawn from a study of T cells in tuberculosis. CDR1 is MNHEY and CDR2 is SVGAGI in the germline V gene. V was pared by 2 bases and J by 0 bases, with 8 bases between. The CDR3 consists of 16 residues. Chain pairing is unknown; alpha and beta were sequenced separately. Here immunoSEQ multiplex PCR was the method, and the copy in TCRdb shows in-frame clones only, minus some. The sample includes tens of thousands of clones, approximately 91% seen only once; the top ten take under 2.5%. Thawed, overnight-rested PBMC were stained with GMM-loaded CD1B tetramer, viability dye and anti-CD3, then sorted. The CD1B tetramers carried C32 glucose monomycolate purified from Rhodococcus equi. PBMC for tetramer sorting were first depleted of CD14-expressing monocytes. From each donor, around 100,000 tetramer-negative cells were sorted. Broader study findings: T cells binding CD1B-GMM tetramer weakly possibly escaped the sort.

The genes are TRBV6-5 and TRBJ2-6, with D possibly being TRBD1 (5 bases). Specimen: CD1b-GMM tetramer-negative cells sorted from PBMCs. The receptor was derived from an adult woman with latent tuberculosis. This CDR3 reads CASSYDRVSGANVLTF. CDR3 DNA sequence: TGTGCCAGCAGTTACGACAGAGTCTCTGGGGCCAACGTCCTGACTTTC.